This TCR beta chain was recorded in a study of T cell repertoires in ileal Crohn's disease. Time point: inflamed ileum from the surgical specimen. Adults with ileal or ileocolonic Crohn's disease and an indication for resection were eligible. The CDR3 extends over 14 amino acids. Trimming pared 5 bases from V and 0 bases from J, leaving 11 bases between. The germline V gene encodes CDR1 WSHSY and CDR2 SAAADI. Libraries were prepared by immunoSEQ multiplex PCR; TCRdb keeps only in-frame clonotypes and omits some of them. This sample yields some 14,000 clones, of which more than 60% are seen a single time; roughly 13% belongs to the top ten.

The rearrangement joins TRBV10-2 to TRBJ2-7; weak D call: TRBD1 (6 bases). This TCR came from an adult with Crohn's disease. The sample was ileal tissue. CDR3 sequence (DNA): TGCGCCAGCAGTAGGGACATGAGCTCCTACGAGCAGTACTTC. Its translation is CASSRDMSSYEQYF.